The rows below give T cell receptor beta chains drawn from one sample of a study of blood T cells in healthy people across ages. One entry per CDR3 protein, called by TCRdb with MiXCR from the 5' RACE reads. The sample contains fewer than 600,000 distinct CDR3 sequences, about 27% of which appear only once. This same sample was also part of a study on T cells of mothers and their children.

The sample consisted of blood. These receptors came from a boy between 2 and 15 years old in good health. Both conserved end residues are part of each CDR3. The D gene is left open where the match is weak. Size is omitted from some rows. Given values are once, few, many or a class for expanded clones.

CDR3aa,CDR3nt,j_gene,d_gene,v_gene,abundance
CAFQRGAGNTIYF,TGTGCCTTCCAACGGGGGGCTGGAAACACCATATATTTT,TRBJ1-3,-,TRBV2,-
CASSLGLLWAVSADAQYF,TGTGCCAGCAGCCTTGGTCTCCTCTGGGCGGTGAGCGCAGATGCGCAGTATTTT,TRBJ2-3,-,TRBV12-3/TRBV12-4,-
CSFSPGLGLNEQFF,TGCAGTTTCTCTCCGGGACTGGGTCTCAATGAGCAGTTCTTC,TRBJ2-1,-,TRBV20-1,-
CSASSPLGRSDNSPLHF,TGCAGTGCTAGTTCCCCCTTAGGGAGGAGTGATAATTCACCCCTCCACTTT,TRBJ1-6,-,TRBV20-1,-
CASSQDTVYNEQFF,TGTGCCAGCAGCCAAGATACGGTGTACAATGAGCAGTTCTTC,TRBJ2-1,-,TRBV3-1,few
CSARGGIGEFF,TGCAGTGCTAGGGGGGGGATCGGTGAGTTCTTC,TRBJ2-1,TRBD2,TRBV20-1,few
CASSPSPRVAGANVLTF,TGTGCCAGCAGCCCTTCGCCAAGGGTGGCGGGGGCCAACGTCCTGACTTTC,TRBJ2-6,-,TRBV7-2,few
CASSSFQETQYF,TGTGCCAGCAGTTCGTTCCAAGAGACCCAGTACTTC,TRBJ2-5,-,TRBV12-3/TRBV12-4,-
CASGPLTEAFF,TGTGCTAGTGGTCCGCTCACTGAAGCTTTCTTT,TRBJ1-1,-,TRBV12-5,few
CASSPPGIQETQYF,TGTGCCAGCTCACCACCGGGGATCCAAGAGACCCAGTACTTC,TRBJ2-5,-,TRBV18,many